The 14 T cell receptor beta chains listed next were all sequenced from one sample in a study of T cell repertoires in cytomegalovirus infection. TCRdb used MiXCR to reprocess the reads, holding one entry per CDR3 protein. The sample holds roughly 180,000 distinct CDR3 sequences; about 17% are singletons and the top ten take 25%. Sequencing was carried out using CD8+ T cells from PBMCs. These receptors originate from a human donor in good health (CMV status not recorded). Some clones in this sample may be carry-over from other donors' samples.

Only a few counts were recorded for this clonotype. The chain joins TRBV9 to TRBJ2-7; 8 nucleotides agree with TRBD1. This CDR3 comprises 12 residues. Per germline, CDR1 SGDLS and CDR2 YYNGEE. V dropped 5 bases and J dropped 8; count of bases not matched to a gene: 6. CDR3 amino acids: CASSLGTGQQYF. Here the CDR3 DNA reads TGTGCCAGCAGTCTCGGGACAGGCCAGCAGTACTTC.

This rearrangement joins TRBV7-8 to TRBJ2-5; tentatively, D is TRBD1 (6 bases). Germline lookup yields CDR1 SGHVS and CDR2 FQNEAQ. This CDR3 contains 13 residues. Trimming stripped 5 bases from V and 10 bases from J, with 17 bases between. As DNA, the CDR3 is TGTGCCAGCAGCCGAGTACTCGAGGGGGACCAGTACTTC. Translation gives CASSRVLEGDQYF.

The V gene is TRBV27, the J gene TRBJ1-4; D possibly corresponds to TRBD1 (5 bases). V was trimmed by 6 bases and J by 2 bases, leaving 16 bases between them. From germline, CDR1 is MNHEY and CDR2 SMNVEV (reference sequence). The CDR3 totals 16 residues. DNA for the CDR3: TGTGCCAGCAGCTTCAATTGGGGGAAGACTAATGAAAAACTGTTTTTT. Translation gives CASSFNWGKTNEKLFF.

This chain uses TRBV7-2 with TRBJ2-1; 13 bases map to TRBD2. The CDR3 is made up of 16 amino acids. Looked up from germline, CDR1 is SGHTA and CDR2 is FQGNSA. Losses at the gene ends were 1 base for V and 7 bases for J; bases not matched to a gene: 4. CDR3 protein: CASSLVTGLAGNEQFF. The CDR3 nucleotides are TGTGCCAGCAGCTTAGTGACGGGACTAGCGGGGAATGAGCAGTTCTTC.

The chain combines TRBV7-9 with TRBJ2-6; D gene ambiguous. Between the trimmed V and J ends, which lost 1 base and 8 bases, there was a span of 3 bases. The germline V gene encodes CDR1 SEHNR and CDR2 FQNEAQ (reference sequence). The CDR3 totals 12 residues. The CDR3 spells CASSLGPNVLTF. For the CDR3, the DNA is TGTGCCAGCAGCTTAGGCCCCAACGTCCTGACTTTC.

This clonotype was counted between two and nine times. In nucleotides, the CDR3 is TGTGCCAGCAGCTCCGCGAGCACCATATATTTT. It translates to CASSSASTIYF. The chain has TRBV9 and TRBJ1-3, with D uncertain. Looked up from germline, CDR1 is SGDLS and CDR2 is YYNGEE. The CDR3 sequence is 11 residues long. V lost 4 bases and J lost 9, with 8 bases in between.

This clonotype occurred many times. This chain joins TRBV7-2 and TRBJ2-6, with no clear D. CDR3 length: 14 residues. V lost 1 base to trimming and J lost 0 bases, with 1 base between them. Germline V gene sequence: CDR1 SGHTA, CDR2 FQGNSA. The CDR3 DNA reads as TGTGCCAGCAGCTTAGTCTCTGGGGCCAACGTCCTGACTTTC. This encodes CASSLVSGANVLTF. Together with reference TRBV7-2 and TRBJ2-6, the CDR3 gives the full variable domain: GAGVSQSPSNKVTEKGKDVELRCDPISGHTALYWYRQSLGQGLEFLIYFQGNSAPDKSGLPSDRFSAERTGGSVSTLTIQRTQQEDSAVYLCASSLVSGANVLTFGAGSRLTVL.

Comment on this clonotype: Germline is not matched at one junction end, which may reflect a read error. The chain is built from TRBV4-1 and TRBJ1-6; unclear D gene. The CDR3 sequence is 16 residues long. CDR1 and CDR2 (germline): MGHRA, YSYEKL. CDR3 region: CASSQEPLSGNSPLHF. The CDR3, as DNA: TGTGCCAGCAGCCAAGAACCCCTGTCGGGAAATTCACCCCTCCACTTT.

This clonotype was observed a few times. V and J are TRBV28 and TRBJ2-5; D remains ambiguous. The V gene lost 7 bases and the J gene lost 5 bases, with 14 bases spanning the gap. The CDR3 runs 13 residues. Germline-derived CDR1 and CDR2 are MDHEN and SYDVKM. CDR3 coding DNA: TGTGCCAGCAACTTAAGGGTATTTGAGACCCAGTACTTC. Translating gives CASNLRVFETQYF. The full variable domain, rest sourced from reference TRBV28 and TRBJ2-5, is DVKVTQSSRYLVKRTGEKVFLECVQDMDHENMFWYRQDPGLGLRLIYFSYDVKMKEKGDIPEGYSVSREKKERFSLILESASTNQTSMYLCASNLRVFETQYFGPGTRLLVL.

The chain combines TRBV4-1 with TRBJ2-3; 11 bases are shared with TRBD1. J lost 7 bases, V lost 1 base, and 7 bases had no gene match. CDR1 MGHRA and CDR2 YSYEKL come from the germline V gene. This CDR3 region has 16 residues. Here the CDR3 reads CASSQGGQGARNTQYF. CDR3 nucleotides: TGCGCCAGCAGCCAAGGAGGACAGGGGGCTAGGAATACGCAGTATTTT.

The V gene is TRBV12-3 or TRBV12-4, the J gene TRBJ2-1; 7 bases align to TRBD2. The CDR3 consists of 14 residues. The ends lost 3 bases at V and 7 bases at J; junction bases unmatched: 6. CDR3 nucleotides: TGTGCCAGCAGTTTCGGCCTAGCGGAGAATGAGCAGTTCTTC. Residues: CASSFGLAENEQFF.

The V gene is TRBV2, the J gene TRBJ1-1; 7 nucleotides match TRBD1. Germline V lookup: CDR1 SNHLY, CDR2 FYNNEI. Unmatched junction bases numbered 6, after V lost 8 bases and J lost 0 bases. This CDR3 has 14 residues. The CDR3 here is CASLGGSLNTEAFF. In nucleotides, the CDR3 is TGTGCCAGCCTAGGGGGCTCGTTGAACACTGAAGCTTTCTTT.

In nucleotides, the CDR3 is TGTGCCAGCAGTTTATCCAGGACAGGGCTCGGGGATACGCAGTATTTT. It yields the protein CASSLSRTGLGDTQYF. The rearrangement uses TRBV27 and TRBJ2-3; TRBD1 matches 8 bases. V lost 0 bases to trimming and J lost 6 bases; unmatched junction nucleotides: 8. This CDR3 is built from 16 residues. Germline loops: CDR1 MNHEY, CDR2 SMNVEV (reference sequence).

CDR3 DNA: TGTGCCAGCAGTTTAGAAATCGGGGGGGTATCCTACAATGAGCAGTTCTTC. Protein sequence: CASSLEIGGVSYNEQFF. This rearrangement joins TRBV6-2 or TRBV6-3 to TRBJ2-1; TRBD2 matches at 8 bases. This CDR3 comprises 17 residues. Looked up from germline, CDR1 is MNHEY and CDR2 is SVGEGT. V lost 4 bases to trimming and J lost 1 base; unmatched junction nucleotides: 9.